Here is one T cell receptor (beta chain) with its context. Its specificity is unknown. MiXCR was run by TCRdb on the 5' RACE reads, yielding one entry per CDR3 protein. The sample holds around 430,000 distinct CDR3 sequences, 15% to 20% seen once. The sample comes from a study of T-cell memory formation after mild COVID-19. Study-level findings and limits: The finding that pre-infection memory included some responding clones suggested that cross-reactive memory joined.

The receptor was derived from a man aged 18-30 years who had mild COVID-19 (a few samples of this study predate the infection). Cell type and time point are not known. Sequenced input: PBMCs or a T cell subset sorted from them (not recorded which).

The CDR3 DNA reads TGTGCCAGCAGTCGGGGCTATCAGCCCCAGCATTTT. This gives the protein CASSRGYQPQHF. The J gene is TRBJ1-5, the V gene TRBV28, with D possibly TRBD1 on 5 matching bases. There are 12 residues in the CDR3. V shed 5 bases and J shed 5 bases, with 7 bases lying between them. Germline V gene lookup returns CDR1 MDHEN and CDR2 SYDVKM.